The rows below give T cell receptor beta chains drawn from one sample of a study of blood T cell repertoires in COVID-19. TCRdb's copy holds only in-frame clones and misses some; the assay was immunoSEQ multiplex PCR. Of approximately 290,000 clones in the sample, 70% to 90% were seen once. Sequenced input: PBMCs or T cells enriched from blood (not recorded which). The receptor set was obtained from a woman in her twenties or thirties who had recovered from COVID-19. Each CDR3 is given with its conserved first and last residue. A D gene is named only where the DNA matches it firmly. Not every row has a clone size; where given, it reads once, few, many or a size class.

d_gene,abundance,v_gene,j_gene,CDR3nt,CDR3aa
TRBD2,.,TRBV9,TRBJ2-3,TGTGCCAGCAGCGTAGATCTAGCGGGAGGGATAGATACGCAGTATTTT,CASSVDLAGGIDTQYF
TRBD1,.,TRBV12-5,TRBJ2-1,TGTGCTAGTGGTTTGAAGGACAGGGGAAATGAGCAGTTCTTC,CASGLKDRGNEQFF
TRBD1,.,TRBV7-3,TRBJ1-1,TGTGCCAGCAGCCTAGACAGGGGCGCTGAAGCTTTCTTT,CASSLDRGAEAFF
TRBD1,.,TRBV27,TRBJ1-2,TGTGCCAGCAGTTTATCCCGCCGGGACAGAGCTAACTATGGCTACACCTTC,CASSLSRRDRANYGYTF
.,.,TRBV19,TRBJ1-1,TGTGCCAGTAGTAAATTGACTGACACTGAAGCTTTCTTT,CASSKLTDTEAFF
TRBD1,.,TRBV9,TRBJ2-6,TGTGCCAGCAGCGTAGCCGGGGACAGGGCATCTGGGGCCAACGTCCTGACTTTC,CASSVAGDRASGANVLTF
TRBD1,.,TRBV5-5,TRBJ1-2,TGTGCCAGCAGCTTTGCCGGGACAGGGGGCCTGGGCTACACCTTC,CASSFAGTGGLGYTF
.,.,TRBV29-1,TRBJ1-1,TGCAGCGTTGAGGGCGGGGGCACTGAAGCTTTCTTT,CSVEGGGTEAFF
.,.,TRBV7-9,TRBJ1-1,TGTGCCAGCAGCTTAGGGGCAGGGTCGAACACTGAAGCTTTCTTT,CASSLGAGSNTEAFF
TRBD1,.,TRBV3-1/TRBV3-2,TRBJ2-7,TGTGCCAGCAGCCCACAGGGGATGTCCTACGAGCAGTACTTC,CASSPQGMSYEQYF
TRBD1,.,TRBV7-3,TRBJ2-7,TGTGCCAGCAGCTCGGGGACAGGGGGTATCTACGAGCAGTACTTC,CASSSGTGGIYEQYF
TRBD1,.,TRBV10-3,TRBJ2-1,TGTGCCATCAGCGGAATCGGGACAGCCTCAAGTGGGAATGAGCAGTTCTTC,CAISGIGTASSGNEQFF
.,.,TRBV6-5,TRBJ2-3,TGTGCCAGCAGTACCGTACTGGGCGATACGCAGTATTTT,CASSTVLGDTQYF
.,.,TRBV28,TRBJ1-1,TGTGCCAGCAGTTTAGCAGGTGAAGCTTTCTTT,CASSLAGEAFF
.,once,TRBV6-2/TRBV6-3,TRBJ2-1,TGTGCCAGCAGTTTCGGGAACAATGAGCAGTTCTTC,CASSFGNNEQFF
TRBD1,.,TRBV9,TRBJ1-1,TGTGCCAGCAGCGTAGGAGGTGAGGGGGCGTCAGGAGTCAACACTGAAGCTTTCTTT,CASSVGGEGASGVNTEAFF
TRBD2,.,TRBV5-1,TRBJ2-1,TGCGCCAGCAGACCGGGACTAGCGGGAGGAGATAACAATGAGCAGTTCTTC,CASRPGLAGGDNNEQFF
.,.,TRBV7-2,TRBJ1-5,TGTGCCAGCAGCTTAGGAGTACCTGATCGATATCAGCCCCAGCATTTT,CASSLGVPDRYQPQHF
TRBD1,.,TRBV5-4,TRBJ1-2,TGTGCCAGCAGCTCAGGGGGATCTAACTATGGCTACACCTTC,CASSSGGSNYGYTF
.,.,TRBV11-1,TRBJ2-2,TGTGCCAGCAGCTTAACCATTTCGCAGGGGACCGGGGAGCTGTTTTTT,CASSLTISQGTGELFF
TRBD1,.,TRBV9,TRBJ2-7,TGTGCCAGCAGCGTAGCCGGGGACAGCTCCTACGAGCAGTACTTC,CASSVAGDSSYEQYF
.,.,TRBV6-1,TRBJ1-1,TGTGCCAGCAGTGAAAGGGCAGGGTGGAACACTGAAGCTTTCTTT,CASSERAGWNTEAFF
TRBD2,.,TRBV19,TRBJ2-2,TGTGCCAGTAGTACAAGGCTAGCGGGGGATCGGAGCACCGGGGAGCTGTTTTTT,CASSTRLAGDRSTGELFF
TRBD1,.,TRBV6-1,TRBJ1-2,TGTGCCAGCAGTGACAGGGGGATTGGCTACACCTTC,CASSDRGIGYTF
.,.,TRBV7-2,TRBJ1-1,TGTGCCAGCAGCTCACAGGGCTTCGGGACTGAAGCTTTCTTT,CASSSQGFGTEAFF
.,.,TRBV6-5,TRBJ1-2,TGTGCCAGCAGACAGGGTAACTCCCTCTATGGCTACACCTTC,CASRQGNSLYGYTF
TRBD2,.,TRBV5-1,TRBJ2-7,TGCGCCAGCAGCCCGGGGGAGGGGAGGCCCTACGAGCAGTACTTC,CASSPGEGRPYEQYF
TRBD1,.,TRBV7-9,TRBJ2-2,TGTGCCAGCAGCTTTGTTTGGCGGACAGGGGACACCGGGGAGCTGTTTTTT,CASSFVWRTGDTGELFF
TRBD2,.,TRBV4-2,TRBJ2-3,TGTGCCAGCAGCCAAGTTCCGGGAGGGCCAGATACGCAGTATTTT,CASSQVPGGPDTQYF
.,few,TRBV10-2,TRBJ1-6,TGCGCCAGCAGTGAGCAGGGCGGGGGTTCACCCCTCCACTTT,CASSEQGGGSPLHF
.,.,TRBV5-1,TRBJ2-7,TGCGCCAGCAGCCGTAAACAGTCCTCCTACGAGCAGTACTTC,CASSRKQSSYEQYF
.,few,TRBV7-2,TRBJ1-2,TGTGCCAGCAGCCCTGGAGAAGACTATGGCTACACCTTC,CASSPGEDYGYTF
TRBD1,.,TRBV11-2,TRBJ1-4,TGTGCCAGCAGCCGGGACAGGGGAGGAGAACTGTTTTTT,CASSRDRGGELFF
.,.,TRBV18,TRBJ1-1,TGTGCCAGCTCACCACCGTCGGGGGGCTCGAACACTGAAGCTTTCTTT,CASSPPSGGSNTEAFF
.,.,TRBV19,TRBJ1-1,TGTGCCAGTGTCTTTACAGGCGGCGCTGGGTCGAACACTGAAGCTTTCTTT,CASVFTGGAGSNTEAFF
TRBD1,.,TRBV27,TRBJ1-2,TGTGCCAGCCGGAGGGACAGGGAGGCCGGGGGATCTTGGTATGGCTACACCTTC,CASRRDREAGGSWYGYTF
TRBD1,.,TRBV24-1,TRBJ2-7,TGTGCCACCAGTGATTTAGGGACAGGGAGCGAGCAGTACTTC,CATSDLGTGSEQYF
TRBD1,few,TRBV7-2,TRBJ1-6,TGTGCCAGCAGCTATCAGCCGGGGACAGCTTATAATTCACCCCTCCACTTT,CASSYQPGTAYNSPLHF
.,.,TRBV2,TRBJ1-1,TGTGCCAGCAGTGAGTGGGCGAACACTGAAGCTTTCTTT,CASSEWANTEAFF
.,.,TRBV9,TRBJ2-1,TGTGCCAGCAGCGTAGGTTCGGGGGTTTCCAATGAGCAGTTCTTC,CASSVGSGVSNEQFF
.,.,TRBV11-3,TRBJ2-3,TGTGCCAGCAGCTCTCCGGGGGACCCAGATACGCAGTATTTT,CASSSPGDPDTQYF
.,.,TRBV11-2,TRBJ2-1,TGTGCCAGCAAGGGGTCTCCCGAGCCGAATGAGCAGTTCTTC,CASKGSPEPNEQFF
.,.,TRBV10-1,TRBJ1-2,TGCGCCAGCAGCTCGACACTTAACTATGGCTACACCTTC,CASSSTLNYGYTF
.,.,TRBV7-9,TRBJ1-4,TGTGCCAGCAACATCGGACAGACTTTTAATGAAAAACTGTTTTTT,CASNIGQTFNEKLFF
TRBD2,.,TRBV5-1,TRBJ2-1,TGCGCCAGCAGCTTGACGGGGGGTGGCTACAATGAGCAGTTCTTC,CASSLTGGGYNEQFF
.,.,TRBV9,TRBJ2-7,TGTGCCAGCAGCCCCAACAGGGTGGGGTCCTACGAGCAGTACTTC,CASSPNRVGSYEQYF
.,.,TRBV4-1,TRBJ1-1,TGCGCCAGCAGCCAAGATTCGGCCGGAGCGTCTGAAGCTTTCTTT,CASSQDSAGASEAFF
TRBD2,once,TRBV30,TRBJ2-2,TGTGCCTGGAGTGCGCTAGCGGGAGTTAGGGACACCGGGGAGCTGTTTTTT,CAWSALAGVRDTGELFF
TRBD1,.,TRBV18,TRBJ1-1,TGTGCCAGCTCAGCAAACAGGGGAGCGGGCGAACCTTTCTTT,CASSANRGAGEPFF
.,.,TRBV5-5,TRBJ1-1,TGTGCCAGCAGCTTGAAGTTAGGGGTGAACACTGAAGCTTTCTTT,CASSLKLGVNTEAFF
.,.,TRBV2,TRBJ2-1,TGTGCCAGCAGTGAACAGTACAATGAGCAGTTCTTC,CASSEQYNEQFF
TRBD1,.,TRBV7-9,TRBJ1-5,TGTGCCAGCAGCTCCGGACAGGCTTCCTATCAGCCCCAGCATTTT,CASSSGQASYQPQHF
.,.,TRBV18,TRBJ1-1,TGTGCCAGCTCACCACCCGGGGTCGGTGAAGCTTTCTTT,CASSPPGVGEAFF
TRBD2,.,TRBV5-4,TRBJ2-1,TGTGCCAGCAGCACCATAGCGGGAGACTCCTACAATGAGCAGTTCTTC,CASSTIAGDSYNEQFF
TRBD1,.,TRBV7-9,TRBJ1-1,TGTGCCAGCAGCTTGGGACAGGAGGACACTGAAGCTTTCTTT,CASSLGQEDTEAFF
TRBD1,.,TRBV19,TRBJ1-5,TGTGCCAGTAGGTCCGGGACAGGGGGCAATCAGCCCCAGCATTTT,CASRSGTGGNQPQHF
TRBD2,.,TRBV6-6,TRBJ2-5,TGTGCCAGCAAGGCTAGCGGAGAGACCCAGTACTTC,CASKASGETQYF
.,.,TRBV5-4,TRBJ1-2,TGTGCCAGCAGCTTGGGACAGGCTCCGCTCACCTTC,CASSLGQAPLTF